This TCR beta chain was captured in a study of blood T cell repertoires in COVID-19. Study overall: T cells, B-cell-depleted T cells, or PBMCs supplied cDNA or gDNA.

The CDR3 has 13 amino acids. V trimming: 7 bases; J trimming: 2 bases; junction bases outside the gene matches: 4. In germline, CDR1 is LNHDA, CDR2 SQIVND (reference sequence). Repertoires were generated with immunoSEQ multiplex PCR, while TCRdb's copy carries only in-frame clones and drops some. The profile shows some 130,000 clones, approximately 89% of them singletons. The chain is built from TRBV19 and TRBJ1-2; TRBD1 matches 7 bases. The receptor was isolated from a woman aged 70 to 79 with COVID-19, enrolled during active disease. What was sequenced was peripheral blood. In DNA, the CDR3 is TGTGCCAGTAACCCGGGACAGAACTATGGCTACACCTTC. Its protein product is CASNPGQNYGYTF.